This T cell receptor (beta chain) was documented in a study of STAT5B mutations in CD4+ large granular lymphocyte leukemia. Study context: The CDR3 'QG' motif was associated with a particular HLA allele among healthy donors. Overall study results and limits: Patient CD4-sorted repertoires stayed more clonal than healthy ones after leukemic-clone removal.

TCRdb keeps only in-frame clones here, not all; method: immunoSEQ multiplex PCR. The sample consists of about 31,000 clones, about 88% of them appearing once. This clone occurred a few times. Its antigen is still unknown. This receptor was identified in a human donor in good health. The sequencing input was CD4+ T cells from blood buffy coats.

CDR3 amino acids: CASSSLGGDTQYF. The CDR3 bases are TGTGCCAGCAGCTCCCTAGGGGGGGATACGCAGTATTTT. The J gene is TRBJ2-3, the V gene TRBV13; D possibly matches TRBD1 or TRBD2 (6 bases each). The CDR3 consists of 13 residues. Trimming took 4 bases from V and 6 from J, leaving 11 bases between them. Germline V lookup: CDR1 PRHDT, CDR2 FYEKMQ (reference sequence).